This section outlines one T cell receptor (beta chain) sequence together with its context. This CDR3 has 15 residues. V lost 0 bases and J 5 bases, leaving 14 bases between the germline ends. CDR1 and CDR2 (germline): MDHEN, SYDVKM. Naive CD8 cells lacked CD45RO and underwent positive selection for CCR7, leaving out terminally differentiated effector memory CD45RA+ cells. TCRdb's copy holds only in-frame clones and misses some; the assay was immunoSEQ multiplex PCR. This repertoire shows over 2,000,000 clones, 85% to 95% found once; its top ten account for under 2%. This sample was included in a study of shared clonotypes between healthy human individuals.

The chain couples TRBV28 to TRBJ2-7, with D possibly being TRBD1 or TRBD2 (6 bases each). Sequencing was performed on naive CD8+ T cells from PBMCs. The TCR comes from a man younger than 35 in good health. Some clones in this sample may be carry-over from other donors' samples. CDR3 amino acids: CASSLWGQGRNEQYF. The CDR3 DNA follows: TGTGCCAGCAGTTTATGGGGCCAGGGGAGGAACGAGCAGTACTTC.